The present T cell receptor (beta chain) was sequenced within a study of blood T cell repertoires in COVID-19. Study information: COVID-19 samples collected from the United States, Italy and Spain covered acute and convalescent phases. The cDNA or gDNA used as material had been derived from T cells, B-cell-depleted T cells, or PBMCs.

V gave up 2 bases and J gave up 0 bases, with 13 bases separating them. Per germline, CDR1 KGHDR and CDR2 SFDVKD. This CDR3 comprises 16 residues. In the original analysis: How many nucleated cells were present was estimated from reference gene primer amplification. Sequencing used immunoSEQ multiplex PCR; TCRdb keeps in-frame clones, though not all of them. The V and J calls and clone size are taken from that table; D and trimming were inferred from the DNA. The sample has about 190,000 clones; approximately 79% are singletons. The chain uses TRBV24-1 and TRBJ2-7; no reliable D call. The TCR originated in a woman between 50 and 59 years old with acute or convalescent COVID-19. The specimen sequenced was peripheral blood. The CDR3 loop reads CATSDSGRLSSYEQYF. The CDR3 nucleotides read TGTGCCACCAGTGATTCCGGCCGACTTAGCTCCTACGAGCAGTACTTC.